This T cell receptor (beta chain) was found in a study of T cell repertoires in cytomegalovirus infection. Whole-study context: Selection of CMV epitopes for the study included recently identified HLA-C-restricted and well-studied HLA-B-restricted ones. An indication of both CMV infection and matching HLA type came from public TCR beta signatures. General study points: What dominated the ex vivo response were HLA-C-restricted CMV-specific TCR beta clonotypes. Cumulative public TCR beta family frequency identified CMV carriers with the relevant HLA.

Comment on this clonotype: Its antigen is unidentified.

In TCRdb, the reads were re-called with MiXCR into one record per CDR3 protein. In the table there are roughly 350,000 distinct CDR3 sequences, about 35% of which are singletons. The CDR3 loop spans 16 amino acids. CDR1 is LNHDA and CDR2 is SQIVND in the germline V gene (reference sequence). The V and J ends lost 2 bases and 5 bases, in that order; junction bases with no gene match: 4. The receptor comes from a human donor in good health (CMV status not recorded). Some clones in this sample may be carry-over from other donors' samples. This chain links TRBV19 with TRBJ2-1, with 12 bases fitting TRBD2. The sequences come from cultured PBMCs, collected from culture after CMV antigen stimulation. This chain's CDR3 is CASSIRLAGVHNEQFF. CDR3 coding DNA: TGTGCCAGTAGTATAAGACTAGCGGGAGTCCACAATGAGCAGTTCTTC.